This entry concerns a single T cell receptor (beta chain). The data derive from a study of T cells in Graves' hyperthyroidism and ophthalmopathy. Amplification of TCR beta CDR3 regions used RNA as the template. TCR CDR3 regions were first amplified by RT-PCR with HTBI primers. MiXCR was run by TCRdb on the multiplex PCR reads, yielding one entry per CDR3 protein. The data contain about 600,000 distinct CDR3 sequences, roughly 15% of them singletons. Trimming removed 3 bases at V and 6 bases at J, with 15 bases between. This CDR3 comprises 15 residues. Germline CDR1 and CDR2: MGHRA and YSYEKL. Exclusion of patients followed from uncontrolled infection, other autoimmune disease, pregnancy or lactation. Cells are PBMCs isolated from around 9.4 ml of fresh blood.

The chain has TRBV4-1 and TRBJ1-5; D is unresolved. Source material: blood. The sequence came from a middle-aged woman with Graves' ophthalmopathy. Here the CDR3 reads CASSHPRLNGQPQHF. The CDR3 region has the DNA TGCGCCAGCAGCCATCCCAGGCTTAATGGTCAGCCCCAGCATTTT.